Detailed here is one T cell receptor beta chain. What it binds is not known. These data come from a study of T cells in Graves' hyperthyroidism and ophthalmopathy. Looking at the study overall: Peripheral blood sampling occurred at initial diagnosis, before any treatment.

RNA transcripts were the template for amplifying TCR beta CDR3 regions. RT-PCR in the first round (using the HTBI primer set) targeted the TCR CDR3. TCRdb re-called the multiplex PCR reads through MiXCR, storing one row per CDR3 protein. The sample includes around 480,000 distinct CDR3 sequences, 13% to 15% of them seen just once. Broader study findings: Stable hyperthyroidism and ophthalmopathy were separated using 13 V-J signatures. Within blood appeared most thyroid clonotypes that had expanded above 0.001.

It was uncontrolled infection, other autoimmune disease, pregnancy or lactation that excluded patients. The CDR3 consists of 15 residues. CDR1 is SEHNR and CDR2 is FQNEAQ in the germline V gene (reference sequence). After removal of 5 bases from V and 1 base from J, the junction contained 4 bases not matched to a gene. The chain is built from TRBV7-9 and TRBJ2-3; 9 bases match TRBD2. The clonotype was recovered from a woman under 30 with Graves' hyperthyroidism. The sequenced material came from blood. CDR3 sequence reads: CASSPRTSGTDTQYF. The CDR3 bases are TGTGCCAGCAGCCCTCGGACTAGCGGCACAGATACGCAGTATTTT.